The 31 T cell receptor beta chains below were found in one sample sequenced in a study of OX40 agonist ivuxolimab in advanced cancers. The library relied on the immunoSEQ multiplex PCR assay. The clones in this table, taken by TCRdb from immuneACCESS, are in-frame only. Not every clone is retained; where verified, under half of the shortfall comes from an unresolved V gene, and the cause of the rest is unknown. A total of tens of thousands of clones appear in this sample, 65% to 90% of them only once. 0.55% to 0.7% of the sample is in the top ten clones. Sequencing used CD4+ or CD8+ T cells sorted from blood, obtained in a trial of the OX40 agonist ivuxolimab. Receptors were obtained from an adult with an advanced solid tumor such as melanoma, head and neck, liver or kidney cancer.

Written as DNA, the CDR3 is TGCGCCAGCAGCCCCCAGCATTTAAACCAAGAGACCCAGTACTTC. The encoded protein is CASSPQHLNQETQYF. V is TRBV10-1 and J is TRBJ2-5, with D hard to call. V was shortened by 6 bases and J by 0 bases, with 14 bases between the two germline ends. CDR3 length equals 15 residues. Germline V lookup: CDR1 WNHNN, CDR2 SYGVQD (reference sequence).

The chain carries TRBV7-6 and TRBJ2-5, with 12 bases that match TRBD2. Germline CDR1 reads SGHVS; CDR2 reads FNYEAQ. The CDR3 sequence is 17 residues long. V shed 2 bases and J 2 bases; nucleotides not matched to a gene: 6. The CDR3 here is CASSLFVLAGGQETQYF. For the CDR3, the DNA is TGTGCCAGCAGCTTATTCGTACTAGCGGGGGGACAAGAGACCCAGTACTTC. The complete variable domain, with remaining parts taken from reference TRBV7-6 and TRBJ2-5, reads GAGVSQSPRYKVTKRGQDVALRCDPISGHVSLYWYRQALGQGPEFLTYFNYEAQQDKSGLPNDRFSAERPEGSISTLTIQRTEQRDSAMYRCASSLFVLAGGQETQYFGPGTRLLVL.

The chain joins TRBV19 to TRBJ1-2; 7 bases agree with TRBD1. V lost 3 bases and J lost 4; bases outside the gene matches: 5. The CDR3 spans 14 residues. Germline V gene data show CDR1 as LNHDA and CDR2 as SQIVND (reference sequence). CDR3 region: CASSMQGDGYGYTF. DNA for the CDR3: TGTGCCAGTAGTATGCAGGGGGATGGCTATGGCTACACCTTC.

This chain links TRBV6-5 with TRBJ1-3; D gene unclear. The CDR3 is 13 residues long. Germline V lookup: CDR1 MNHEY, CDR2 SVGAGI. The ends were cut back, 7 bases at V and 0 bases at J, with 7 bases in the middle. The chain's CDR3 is CASTSHSGNTIYF. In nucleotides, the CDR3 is TGTGCCAGCACTTCACACTCTGGAAACACCATATATTTT.

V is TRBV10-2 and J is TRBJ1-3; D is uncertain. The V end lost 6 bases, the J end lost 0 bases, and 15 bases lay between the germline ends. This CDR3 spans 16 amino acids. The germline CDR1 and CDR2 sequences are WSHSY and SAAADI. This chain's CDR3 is CASRRGGRSSGNTIYF. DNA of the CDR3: TGCGCCAGCAGGCGGGGAGGCAGGAGCTCTGGAAACACCATATATTTT.

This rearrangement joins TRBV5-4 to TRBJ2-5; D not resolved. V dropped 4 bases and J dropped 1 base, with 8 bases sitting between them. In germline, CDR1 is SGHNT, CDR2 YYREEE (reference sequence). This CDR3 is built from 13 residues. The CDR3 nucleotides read TGTGCCAGCAGCATCCTGACCCAAGAGACCCAGTACTTC. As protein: CASSILTQETQYF.

Written as DNA, the CDR3 is TGTGCCAGTAGTCCCCACTCTCATGAGCAGTTCTTC. This encodes CASSPHSHEQFF. The V and J genes are TRBV19 and TRBJ2-1; D is unclear. The germline V gene encodes CDR1 LNHDA and CDR2 SQIVND (reference sequence). V was shortened by 5 bases and J by 8 bases, with 10 bases between the two germline ends. The CDR3 has 12 residues.

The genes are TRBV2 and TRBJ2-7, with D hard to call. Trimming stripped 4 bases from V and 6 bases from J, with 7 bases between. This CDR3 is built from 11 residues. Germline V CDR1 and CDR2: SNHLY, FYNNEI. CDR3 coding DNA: TGTGCCAGCAGTGTCGACGCCGAGCAGTACTTC. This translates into CASSVDAEQYF.

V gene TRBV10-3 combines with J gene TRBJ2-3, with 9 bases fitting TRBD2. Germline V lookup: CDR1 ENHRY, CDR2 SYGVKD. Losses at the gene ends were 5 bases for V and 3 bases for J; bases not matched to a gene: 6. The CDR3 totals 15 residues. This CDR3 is CAISIAGAGTDTQYF. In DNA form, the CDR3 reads TGTGCCATCAGTATAGCGGGGGCGGGGACAGATACGCAGTATTTT.

The CDR3 spells CASTPGSWTTEAFF. The CDR3 DNA reads TGTGCCAGCACCCCTGGGAGTTGGACGACTGAAGCTTTCTTT. The V gene is TRBV2, the J gene TRBJ1-1; no firm D call. The CDR3 spans 14 residues. The germline V gene has CDR1 SNHLY and CDR2 FYNNEI. V lost 7 bases and J lost 5, with 17 bases in between.

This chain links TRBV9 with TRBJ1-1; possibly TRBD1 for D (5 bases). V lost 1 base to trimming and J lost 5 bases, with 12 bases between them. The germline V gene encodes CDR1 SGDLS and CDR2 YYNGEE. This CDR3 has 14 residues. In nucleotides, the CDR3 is TGTGCCAGCAGCGTACAGGGAGAGGGGACTGAAGCTTTCTTT. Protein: CASSVQGEGTEAFF.

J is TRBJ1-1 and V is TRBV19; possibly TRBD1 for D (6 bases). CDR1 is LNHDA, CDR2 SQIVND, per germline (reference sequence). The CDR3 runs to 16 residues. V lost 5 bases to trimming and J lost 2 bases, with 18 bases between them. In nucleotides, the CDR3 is TGTGCCAGTAGTCCCATCGTCAGGGGTCACAACACTGAAGCTTTCTTT. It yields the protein CASSPIVRGHNTEAFF.

The CDR3 DNA is TGTGCCAGCAGCTTAAGGGCGGCCGAAGAGACCCAGTACTTC. Its translation: CASSLRAAEETQYF. This sequence joins TRBV7-2 and TRBJ2-5; D not certain. The CDR3 has 14 residues. Looked up from germline, CDR1 is SGHTA and CDR2 is FQGNSA. V lost 2 bases, J lost 3 bases, and 10 bases lay in between.

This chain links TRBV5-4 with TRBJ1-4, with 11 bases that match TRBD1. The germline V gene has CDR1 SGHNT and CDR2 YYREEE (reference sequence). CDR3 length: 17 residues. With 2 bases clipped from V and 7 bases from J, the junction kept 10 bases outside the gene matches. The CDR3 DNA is TGTGCCAGCAGCTTTGGACAGGGGGCGCGGACTGGTGAAAAACTGTTTTTT. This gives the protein CASSFGQGARTGEKLFF.

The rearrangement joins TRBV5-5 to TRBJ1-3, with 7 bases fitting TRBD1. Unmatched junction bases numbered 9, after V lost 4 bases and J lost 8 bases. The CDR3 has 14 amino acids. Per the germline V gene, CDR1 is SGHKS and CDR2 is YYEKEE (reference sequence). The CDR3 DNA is TGTGCCAGCAGCCCTACCGACAGGGAGGACACCATATATTTT. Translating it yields CASSPTDREDTIYF.

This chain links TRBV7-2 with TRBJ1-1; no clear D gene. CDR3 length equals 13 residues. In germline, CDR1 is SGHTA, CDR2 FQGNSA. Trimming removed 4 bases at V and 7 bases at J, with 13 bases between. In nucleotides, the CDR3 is TGTGCCAGCAGCTCCCTTGATGAGCGTGAAGCTTTCTTT. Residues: CASSSLDEREAFF.

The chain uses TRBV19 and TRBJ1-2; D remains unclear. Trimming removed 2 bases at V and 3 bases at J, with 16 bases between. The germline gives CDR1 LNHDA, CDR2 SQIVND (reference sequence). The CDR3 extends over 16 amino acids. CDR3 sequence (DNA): TGTGCCAGTAGTATACCCACGCGAACGGCGGACTATGGCTACACCTTC. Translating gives CASSIPTRTADYGYTF.

The CDR3 coding sequence is TGTGCCAGCAGTGATGACAGGGCTTTTGGTGGCTACACCTTC. Translated: CASSDDRAFGGYTF. The chain is built from TRBV2 and TRBJ1-2, with 7 bases that match TRBD1. The CDR3 extends over 14 amino acids. J was trimmed by 7 bases and V by 3 bases; bases with no gene match: 8. Germline V CDR1 and CDR2: SNHLY, FYNNEI.

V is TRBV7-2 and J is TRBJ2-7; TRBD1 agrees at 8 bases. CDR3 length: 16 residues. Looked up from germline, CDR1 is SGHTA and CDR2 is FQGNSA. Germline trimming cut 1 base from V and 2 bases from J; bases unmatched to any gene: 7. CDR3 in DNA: TGTGCCAGCAGCTTAGAACGGGACAGGACCCCCTACGAGCAGTACTTC. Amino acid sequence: CASSLERDRTPYEQYF. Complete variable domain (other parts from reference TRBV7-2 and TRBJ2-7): GAGVSQSPSNKVTEKGKDVELRCDPISGHTALYWYRQSLGQGLEFLIYFQGNSAPDKSGLPSDRFSAERTGGSVSTLTIQRTQQEDSAVYLCASSLERDRTPYEQYFGPGTRLTVT.

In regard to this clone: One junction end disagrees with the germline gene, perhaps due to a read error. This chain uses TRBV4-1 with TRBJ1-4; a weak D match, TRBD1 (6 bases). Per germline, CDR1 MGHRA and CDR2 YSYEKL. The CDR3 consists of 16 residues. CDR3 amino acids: CASSQGVQGTNEKLFF. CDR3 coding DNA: TGCGCCAGCAGCCAAGGGGTACAGGGCACTAACGAAAAACTGTTTTTT.

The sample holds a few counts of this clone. In DNA form, the CDR3 reads TGTGCCAGCAGCTTAGCAGCTAGCCCCCAAGAGACCCAGTACTTC. Amino acid sequence: CASSLAASPQETQYF. The chain carries TRBV7-3 and TRBJ2-5, with D tentatively TRBD2 (5 bases). This CDR3 spans 15 amino acids. CDR1 and CDR2 from the germline V gene are SGHTA and FQGTGA. V was clipped by 2 bases and J by 1 base, with 11 bases between them.

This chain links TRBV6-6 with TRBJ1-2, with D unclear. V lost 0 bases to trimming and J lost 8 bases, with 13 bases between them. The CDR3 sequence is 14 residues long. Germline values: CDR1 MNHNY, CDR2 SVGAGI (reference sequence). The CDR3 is CASSYSHLGDGYTF. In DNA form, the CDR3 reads TGTGCCAGCAGTTACTCGCACCTGGGAGACGGCTACACCTTC.

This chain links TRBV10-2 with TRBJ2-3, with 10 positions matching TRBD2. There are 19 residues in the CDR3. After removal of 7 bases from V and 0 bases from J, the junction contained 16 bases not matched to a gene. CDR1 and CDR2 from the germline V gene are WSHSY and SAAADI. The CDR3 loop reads CASMGLSGGPLGSTDTQYF. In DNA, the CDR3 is TGCGCCAGCATGGGCCTTAGCGGGGGGCCCCTAGGTAGCACAGATACGCAGTATTTT.

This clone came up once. The DNA of the CDR3 is TGTGCCAGCAGCCCCGGGACAGTCGGTCTGGAAGGCTACACCTTC. Its translation is CASSPGTVGLEGYTF. The chain has TRBV7-3 and TRBJ1-2; 7 bases map to TRBD1. Germline loops: CDR1 SGHTA, CDR2 FQGTGA. The V and J ends lost 5 bases and 8 bases, in that order; junction bases with no gene match: 14. The CDR3 totals 15 residues. The variable domain in full, completed from reference TRBV7-3 and TRBJ1-2, reads GAGVSQTPSNKVTEKGKYVELRCDPISGHTALYWYRQSLGQGPEFLIYFQGTGAADDSGLPNDRFFAVRPEGSVSTLKIQRTERGDSAVYLCASSPGTVGLEGYTFGSGTRLTVV.

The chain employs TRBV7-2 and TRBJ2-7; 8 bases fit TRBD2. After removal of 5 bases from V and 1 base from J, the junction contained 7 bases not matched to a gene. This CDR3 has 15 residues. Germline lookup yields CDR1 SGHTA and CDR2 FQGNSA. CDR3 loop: CASSPGGGVSYEQYF. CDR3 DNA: TGTGCCAGCAGCCCCGGGGGGGGTGTTTCCTACGAGCAGTACTTC.

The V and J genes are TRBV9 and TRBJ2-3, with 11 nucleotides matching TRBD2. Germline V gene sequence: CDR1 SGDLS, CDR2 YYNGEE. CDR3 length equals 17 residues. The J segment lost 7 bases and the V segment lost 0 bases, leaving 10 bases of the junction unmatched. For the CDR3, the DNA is TGTGCCAGCAGCGTAGCACTAGCGGGGGCCGGGGGGTATACGCAGTATTTT. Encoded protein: CASSVALAGAGGYTQYF. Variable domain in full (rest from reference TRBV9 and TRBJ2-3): DSGVTQTPKHLITATGQRVTLRCSPRSGDLSVYWYQQSLDQGLQFLIQYYNGEERAKGNILERFSAQQFPDLHSELNLSSLELGDSALYFCASSVALAGAGGYTQYFGPGTRLTVL.

CDR3 region: CAWSVNGYEKLFF. Here the CDR3 DNA reads TGTGCCTGGAGTGTAAACGGATATGAAAAACTGTTTTTT. The J gene is TRBJ1-4, the V gene TRBV30, with D unresolved. CDR3 length: 13 amino acids. V was shortened by 0 bases and J by 6 bases, with 8 bases between the two germline ends. Germline assignment: CDR1 GTSNPN and CDR2 SVGIG (reference sequence).

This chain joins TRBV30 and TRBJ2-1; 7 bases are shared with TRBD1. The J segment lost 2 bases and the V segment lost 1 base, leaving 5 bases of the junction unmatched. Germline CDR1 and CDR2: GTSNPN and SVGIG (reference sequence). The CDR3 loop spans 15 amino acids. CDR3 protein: CAWSGSGGTYNEQFF. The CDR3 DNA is TGTGCCTGGAGTGGATCAGGGGGTACCTACAATGAGCAGTTCTTC.

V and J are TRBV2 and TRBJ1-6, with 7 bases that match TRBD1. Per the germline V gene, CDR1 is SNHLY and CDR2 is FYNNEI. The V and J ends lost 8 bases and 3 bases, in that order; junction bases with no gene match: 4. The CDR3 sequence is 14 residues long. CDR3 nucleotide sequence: TGTGCCAGCGTTTCAGGGGGCTATAATTCACCCCTCCACTTT. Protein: CASVSGGYNSPLHF.

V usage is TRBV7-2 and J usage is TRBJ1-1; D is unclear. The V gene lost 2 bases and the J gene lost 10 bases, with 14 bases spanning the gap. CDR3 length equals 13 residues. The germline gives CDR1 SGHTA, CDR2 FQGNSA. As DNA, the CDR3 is TGTGCCAGCAGCTTACGGGGTCAACGAGGAGCTTTCTTT. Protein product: CASSLRGQRGAFF.

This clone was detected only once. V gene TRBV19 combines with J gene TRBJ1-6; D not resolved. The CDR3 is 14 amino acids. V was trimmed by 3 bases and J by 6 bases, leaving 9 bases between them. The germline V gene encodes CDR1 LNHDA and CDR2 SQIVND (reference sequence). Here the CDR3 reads CASSIQYSNSPLHF. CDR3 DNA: TGTGCCAGTAGTATCCAGTATTCTAATTCACCCCTCCACTTT.